The following is a TCR beta chain sequence with its context. This sample is part of a study of blood T cell repertoires in COVID-19. The CDR3 has 15 residues. J gave up 4 bases and V 1 base, and 8 bases lay outside the gene matches. Germline lookup yields CDR1 GTSNPN and CDR2 SVGIG (reference sequence). TCRdb keeps only in-frame clones here, not all; method: immunoSEQ multiplex PCR. Of about 210,000 clones listed, around 88% are singletons. This receptor was taken from a man younger than 30 with active or convalescent COVID-19. This chain links TRBV30 with TRBJ1-2; TRBD1 matches 8 bases. Sequenced: peripheral blood. The CDR3 nucleotides read TGTGCCTGGAGTGGGGGACAGGTATTTTCCTATGGCTACACCTTC. This codes for CAWSGGQVFSYGYTF.